This section outlines one T cell receptor beta chain sequence together with its context. Its matching antigen is unknown. The source of the sample is a study of CD8 T cells in Susac syndrome. Whole-study findings and limits: The TCR sequencing and HLA analysis in the study involved a relatively small number of individuals, as the study acknowledged.

With random hexamers, reverse transcription was performed on roughly 0.5 to 1 ug of RNA. A single record per CDR3 protein comes from TCRdb applying MiXCR to the immunoSEQ multiplex PCR reads. The repertoire holds about 210,000 distinct CDR3 sequences, with 95% as singletons. With 7 bases removed from V and 6 bases from J, the gap between germline ends came to 13 bases. Germline assignment: CDR1 SNHLY and CDR2 FYNNEI. This CDR3 has 12 residues. The TCR comes from a human donor with multiple sclerosis. The specimen sequenced was CD4+ T cells from PBMCs. V is TRBV2 and J is TRBJ2-7; no firm D call. CDR3 region: CASTPALIEQYF. The DNA for the CDR3 is TGTGCCAGCACTCCAGCCCTGATCGAGCAGTACTTC. Full variable domain (remainder filled in from reference TRBV2 and TRBJ2-7): EPEVTQTPSHQVTQMGQEVILRCVPISNHLYFYWYRQILGQKVEFLVSFYNNEISEKSEIFDDQFSVERPDGSNFTLKIRSTKLEDSAMYFCASTPALIEQYFGPGTRLTVT.